Below, one TCR beta chain is given with its context. This record belongs to a study of blood T cell repertoires in COVID-19. V was clipped by 5 bases and J by 5 bases, with 21 bases between them. This CDR3 has 16 residues. Germline CDR1 SEHNR, CDR2 FQNEAQ (reference sequence). The method was immunoSEQ multiplex PCR; TCRdb's version includes in-frame clones alone and lacks a portion of them. The data show fewer than 350,000 clones, 65% to 90% seen once. The sequenced material came from peripheral blood. J is TRBJ2-5 and V is TRBV7-9; D unclear. The sequence came from a human donor in a cohort sampled during active COVID-19. The CDR3 loop reads CASSTLDMIPRETQYF. CDR3 DNA: TGTGCCAGCAGCACGCTAGATATGATCCCCCGGGAGACCCAGTACTTC.